The 9 T cell receptor beta chains given below trace back to one sample, sequenced in a study of OX40 agonist ivuxolimab in advanced cancers. Assay used: immunoSEQ multiplex PCR; TCRdb lists only in-frame clones, some missing. The sample lists about 79,000 clones, about 85% occurring once. Sequenced here: CD4+ or CD8+ T cells sorted from blood, sampled in a trial of the OX40 agonist ivuxolimab. The origin of the receptors is an adult with an advanced solid tumor such as melanoma, head and neck, liver or kidney cancer.

This clone was found once. This chain joins TRBV10-2 and TRBJ2-3, with 10 bases lining up with TRBD2. The CDR3 length is 18 residues. J lost 2 bases, V lost 2 bases, and 10 bases had no gene match. Germline V gene data show CDR1 as WSHSY and CDR2 as SAAADI. The CDR3 protein is CASSEPGLAAPLTDTQYF. For the CDR3, the DNA is TGCGCCAGCAGTGAGCCCGGACTAGCGGCCCCCCTCACAGATACGCAGTATTTT.

The chain has TRBV6-1 and TRBJ2-7; D not certain. The germline V gene encodes CDR1 MNHNS and CDR2 SASEGT. The CDR3 runs 13 residues. With 10 bases removed from V and 1 base from J, the gap between germline ends came to 14 bases. CDR3 bases: TGTGCCATCCTATACGAAGGTTCCTACGAGCAGTACTTC. Translated: CAILYEGSYEQYF.

The chain joins TRBV7-2 to TRBJ2-7; the D gene is possibly TRBD1 (6 bases). The V and J ends lost 5 bases and 2 bases respectively, with 10 bases between them. This CDR3 has 13 residues. Germline CDR1 reads SGHTA; CDR2 reads FQGNSA. The CDR3 sequence: CASSLGTTYEQYF. CDR3 bases: TGTGCCAGCAGCCTCGGGACAACCTACGAGCAGTACTTC. The whole variable domain, remainder taken from reference TRBV7-2 and TRBJ2-7, is GAGVSQSPSNKVTEKGKDVELRCDPISGHTALYWYRQSLGQGLEFLIYFQGNSAPDKSGLPSDRFSAERTGGSVSTLTIQRTQQEDSAVYLCASSLGTTYEQYFGPGTRLTVT.

The chain combines TRBV19 with TRBJ2-5, with D perhaps TRBD2 (6 bases). The CDR3 length is 15 residues. Trimming took 2 bases from V and 4 from J, leaving 14 bases between them. The germline CDR1 and CDR2 sequences are LNHDA and SQIVND (reference sequence). The CDR3 bases are TGTGCCAGTAGTATACAGGCGGGGCATGGAGAGACCCAGTACTTC. This encodes CASSIQAGHGETQYF. Supplemented by reference TRBV19 and TRBJ2-5, the full variable domain reads DGGITQSPKYLFRKEGQNVTLSCEQNLNHDAMYWYRQDPGQGLRLIYYSQIVNDFQKGDIAEGYSVSREKKESFPLTVTSAQKNPTAFYLCASSIQAGHGETQYFGPGTRLLVL.

The chain has TRBV2 and TRBJ2-1; 10 bases are a match to TRBD2. The CDR3 extends over 14 amino acids. Trimming took 8 bases from V and 8 from J; bases not matched to a gene: 9. Per the germline V gene, CDR1 is SNHLY and CDR2 is FYNNEI. The CDR3 DNA is TGTGCCAGCTCCCGAGCGGGAGGGCCTTATGAGCAGTTCTTC. Protein sequence: CASSRAGGPYEQFF.

J is TRBJ2-5 and V is TRBV30; 9 bases are a match to TRBD1. Judging by the DNA end, TRBJ2-7 fits better; the J call may be wrong. The CDR3 is 13 amino acids. Germline V gives CDR1 GTSNPN, CDR2 SVGIG (reference sequence). This chain's CDR3 is CAWSTGGYDEQYF. DNA of the CDR3: TGTGCCTGGAGTACAGGGGGCTACGACGAGCAGTACTTC.

This clone was detected only once. V gene TRBV5-1 combines with J gene TRBJ2-3, with 8 bases lining up with TRBD2. The J segment lost 5 bases and the V segment lost 0 bases, leaving 8 bases of the junction unmatched. The CDR3 is 16 residues long. Looked up from germline, CDR1 is SGHRS and CDR2 is YFSETQ. In DNA form, the CDR3 reads TGCGCCAGCAGCTTGGCCACCGCCCTAGCGGGAGATACGCAGTATTTT. Residues: CASSLATALAGDTQYF.

The chain has TRBV9 and TRBJ2-1; TRBD2 agrees at 12 bases. The V gene end was trimmed by 4 bases and the J gene end by 5 bases; junction bases not matched to a gene: 7. The CDR3 loop spans 16 amino acids. CDR1 and CDR2 (germline): SGDLS, YYNGEE. DNA of the CDR3: TGTGCCAGCAGCCTCGATCTAGCGGGAGGGAACAATGAGCAGTTCTTC. It codes for CASSLDLAGGNNEQFF.

The V and J genes are TRBV7-9 and TRBJ1-4, with 7 bases lining up with TRBD1. This CDR3 has 14 amino acids. Looked up from germline, CDR1 is SEHNR and CDR2 is FQNEAQ (reference sequence). V lost 4 bases to trimming and J lost 3 bases; unmatched junction nucleotides: 2. The CDR3, as DNA: TGTGCCAGCAGCTACAGGGGTTCTAATGAAAAACTGTTTTTT. Encoded protein: CASSYRGSNEKLFF. The full variable domain, its missing parts supplied by reference TRBV7-9 and TRBJ1-4, is DTGVSQNPRHKITKRGQNVTFRCDPISEHNRLYWYRQTLGQGPEFLTYFQNEAQLEKSRLLSDRFSAERPKGSFSTLEIQRTEQGDSAMYLCASSYRGSNEKLFFGSGTQLSVL.